This paragraph covers one TCR beta chain sequence. No antigen is known for it. TCRdb analysed the reads with MiXCR anew, one entry per CDR3 protein. The table includes about 5,800 distinct CDR3 sequences, under 35% detected once. Trimming took 4 bases from V and 2 from J, leaving 20 bases between them. This CDR3 comprises 17 residues. Germline assignment: CDR1 SGHRS and CDR2 YFSETQ. The data belong to a study of type 1 regulatory T cells. Study information: T-allo10 is a Tr1-enriched, alloantigen-specific CD4 T cell product made in vitro.

This receptor was taken from a human donor in good health. V gene TRBV5-1 combines with J gene TRBJ2-3; no clear D gene. The sample taken for sequencing was cultured T cells, either the whole culture or a sorted T cell fraction (not recorded which). Subset specified: Tr1-enriched cell product generated in vitro against host alloantigens. The chain's CDR3 is CASSILPLGPDTDTQYF. Here the CDR3 DNA reads TGCGCCAGCAGCATACTTCCCCTAGGGCCGGACACAGATACGCAGTATTTT.